This passage covers 25 T cell receptor beta chains from one sample sequenced in a study of blood T cells in healthy people across ages. Combining a sample-barcoded 5' primer with a J-beta primer mix, a second PCR ran for 7 to 11 cycles. Each CDR3 protein is one row after TCRdb ran MiXCR on the 5' RACE reads. Of about 580,000 distinct CDR3 sequences in the sample, roughly 48% were seen once. The sequencing input was blood. The receptor source for this set is a man older than 75 in good health.

J is TRBJ2-1 and V is TRBV7-8; 7 nucleotides agree with TRBD2. V was pared by 1 base and J by 8 bases, with 17 bases of the junction left unmatched. This CDR3 has 18 residues. Germline V gene lookup returns CDR1 SGHVS and CDR2 FQNEAQ. This CDR3 is CASSLDGDYPSLADEQFF. The DNA of the CDR3 is TGTGCCAGCAGCTTAGACGGGGACTACCCTTCTTTAGCGGATGAGCAGTTCTTC.

As regards this clonotype: A read error may be the cause here, since a much bigger clone is one base away. The V gene is TRBV6-5, the J gene TRBJ1-2, with 8 bases aligning to TRBD1. The CDR3 contains 15 residues. Germline values: CDR1 MNHEY, CDR2 SVGAGI. With V trimmed by 4 bases and J by 5 bases, 9 bases remained unmatched. In DNA, the CDR3 is TGTGCCAGCAGTTCGGCCAGGGGGCAAGGGTATGGCTACACCTTC. Translated, it gives CASSSARGQGYGYTF.

The V gene is TRBV12-3 or TRBV12-4, the J gene TRBJ1-2; D is perhaps TRBD1 (5 bases). Trimming shortened V by 8 bases and J by 3 bases, and 10 bases separated the two germline ends. The CDR3 is 12 residues long. CDR3 coding DNA: TGTGCCAGCGGCCCGGGGGACTATGGCTACACCTTC. As protein: CASGPGDYGYTF.

Note on this clonotype: A read error is possible here, since a much larger clone lies one base away. The CDR3 loop reads CASSMRDRRTNEQYF. In nucleotides, the CDR3 is TGTGCCAGCAGTATGCGGGACAGACGTACAAATGAGCAGTACTTC. The chain employs TRBV12-3 or TRBV12-4 and TRBJ2-5; possible D gene TRBD1, 7 bases. There are 15 residues in the CDR3. The V and J ends lost 5 bases and 11 bases respectively, with 24 bases between them.

This clonotype was seen more than once but under ten times. The J gene is TRBJ2-4, the V gene TRBV7-2; TRBD1 aligns across 7 bases. The last part of the DNA fits TRBJ2-7 better; the J call may be wrong. Germline loops: CDR1 SGHTA, CDR2 FQGNSA. This CDR3 spans 13 amino acids. The CDR3 protein is CASRAGTDYEQYF. CDR3 nucleotide sequence: TGTGCCAGCAGAGCCGGGACAGACTACGAGCAGTACTTC.

The CDR3 DNA reads TGTGCCAGCAGCCGGGGGGGGGCCACCACAGATACGCAGTATTTT. This translates into CASSRGGATTDTQYF. The chain combines TRBV7-3 with TRBJ2-3; 8 positions match TRBD2. Germline CDR1 reads SGHTA; CDR2 reads FQGTGA. V dropped 5 bases and J dropped 2; count of bases not matched to a gene: 6. CDR3 length: 15 residues.

This chain joins TRBV20-1 and TRBJ1-1; D may be TRBD1 (6 bases). Germline lookup yields CDR1 DFQATT and CDR2 SNEGSKA (reference sequence). The CDR3 runs 13 residues. V lost 6 bases, J lost 4 bases, and 15 bases lay in between. The CDR3 DNA follows: TGCAGTGCGCCACAGGGTGGGAGCACTGAAGCTTTCTTT. It is translated as CSAPQGGSTEAFF.

The CDR3, as DNA: TGTGCCAGCAGCTTAGACCGGGGGAACTACAATGAGCAGTTCTTC. This codes for CASSLDRGNYNEQFF. The chain combines TRBV7-2 with TRBJ2-1, with a weak D call TRBD2 (6 bases). V lost 1 base and J 3 bases, leaving 10 bases between the germline ends. This CDR3 has 15 amino acids. Germline values: CDR1 SGHTA, CDR2 FQGNSA.

This clonotype was detected only a few times. The CDR3 DNA reads as TGCGCCAGCAGCTTGATGGACAGGGCTGGAGGCTACACCTTC. This translates into CASSLMDRAGGYTF. The V call is TRBV5-1, the J call TRBJ1-2; 8 nucleotides align to TRBD1. J lost 8 bases, V lost 1 base, and 7 bases had no gene match. The CDR3 sequence is 14 residues long. The germline V gene encodes CDR1 SGHRS and CDR2 YFSETQ.

This clonotype was counted a few times. The V gene is TRBV12-3 or TRBV12-4, the J gene TRBJ2-1; D perhaps matches TRBD1 (6 bases). The ends were cut back, 7 bases at V and 12 bases at J, with 19 bases in the middle. CDR3 size: 13 residues. Written as DNA, the CDR3 is TGTGCCAGCACCCCCTTAGGGGGTACGCCGCAGTTCTTC. Translation: CASTPLGGTPQFF.

The rearrangement links TRBV7-2 to TRBJ2-7; D is possibly TRBD1 or TRBD2 (5 bases each). CDR1 is SGHTA and CDR2 is FQGNSA in the germline V gene. The CDR3 has 15 residues. The V gene lost 4 bases and the J gene lost 0 bases, with 13 bases spanning the gap. The CDR3 sequence is CASSSDGTGSYEQYF. The CDR3 coding sequence is TGTGCCAGCAGCTCCGACGGGACGGGCTCCTACGAGCAGTACTTC.

The chain recombines TRBV20-1 with TRBJ2-1, with TRBD2 identical over 11 bases. The trim removed 5 bases at V and 3 bases at J, leaving 6 bases unmatched. Germline values: CDR1 DFQATT, CDR2 SNEGSKA (reference sequence). This CDR3 has 15 amino acids. The CDR3 DNA reads TGCAGTGCTTTGTCCGGGACTAGCGGCTACAATGAGCAGTTCTTC. Amino acids: CSALSGTSGYNEQFF.

The V call is TRBV28, the J call TRBJ2-3, with a possible D match to TRBD1 (5 bases). The ends were cut back, 7 bases at V and 4 bases at J, with 12 bases in the middle. The germline V gene encodes CDR1 MDHEN and CDR2 SYDVKM. The CDR3 has 13 amino acids. This CDR3 is CASNRAGPDTQYF. CDR3 nucleotides: TGTGCCAGCAATCGAGCAGGGCCAGATACGCAGTATTTT.

The J gene is TRBJ1-4, the V gene TRBV4-3; D not resolved. This CDR3 is built from 15 residues. Trimming took off 1 base at V and 8 bases at J, with 14 bases between the two ends. The germline CDR1 and CDR2 sequences are LGHNA and YSLEER. The CDR3 is CASSQGAGQVEKLFF. CDR3 in DNA: TGCGCCAGCAGCCAAGGTGCTGGGCAGGTAGAAAAACTGTTTTTT.

There are a few counts of this clonotype. This chain links TRBV7-3 with TRBJ2-1; a possible D gene is TRBD2 (5 bases). Between the trimmed V and J ends, which lost 2 bases and 0 bases, there was a span of 8 bases. CDR1 SGHTA and CDR2 FQGTGA come from the germline V gene. The CDR3 has 15 amino acids. As DNA, the CDR3 is TGTGCCAGCAGCTTACAGCGGACCTCCTACAATGAGCAGTTCTTC. Its protein is CASSLQRTSYNEQFF.

The chain recombines TRBV24-1 with TRBJ1-2, with D hard to call. V was cut by 2 bases and J by 4 bases, with 4 bases left in between. The CDR3 contains 12 residues. Per germline, CDR1 KGHDR and CDR2 SFDVKD. CDR3 in amino acids: CATSDSRYGYTF. As DNA, the CDR3 is TGTGCCACCAGTGATTCTCGCTATGGCTACACCTTC.

This clonotype appeared a single time. The chain couples TRBV11-2 to TRBJ2-7, with 8 bases identical to TRBD2. The V and J ends lost 3 bases and 0 bases, in that order; junction bases with no gene match: 4. In germline, CDR1 is SGHAT, CDR2 FQNNGV. The CDR3 runs to 15 residues. CDR3 amino acids: CASSLRAGASYEQYF. As DNA, the CDR3 is TGTGCCAGCAGCTTGAGAGCGGGGGCCTCCTACGAGCAGTACTTC.

This sequence joins TRBV25-1 and TRBJ2-7; TRBD1 matches at 9 bases. The CDR3 is 15 amino acids. Trimming at V came to 5 bases and at J to 0 bases, leaving 5 bases not matched to a gene. Per the germline V gene, CDR1 is MGHDK and CDR2 is SYGVNS. The CDR3 region is CASSTTTGGSYEQYF. CDR3 DNA: TGTGCCAGCAGTACTACGACAGGGGGCTCCTACGAGCAGTACTTC.

This clonotype showed up just a few times. This sequence joins TRBV10-3 and TRBJ2-1; maybe TRBD2 (7 bases). Germline V gene lookup returns CDR1 ENHRY and CDR2 SYGVKD. This CDR3 is 13 amino acids long. V gave up 9 bases and J gave up 8 bases, with 17 bases separating them. CDR3 nucleotide sequence: TGTGCCATTGCTCCGGGGGGCGAGGATGAGCAGTTCTTC. This translates into CAIAPGGEDEQFF.

The J gene is TRBJ1-4, the V gene TRBV7-2; 9 bases align to TRBD1. Germline V CDR1 and CDR2: SGHTA, FQGNSA. The J segment lost 7 bases and the V segment lost 5 bases, leaving 14 bases of the junction unmatched. The CDR3 is made up of 17 amino acids. Here the CDR3 reads CASSNPYTGGIAEKLFF. The CDR3 DNA reads as TGTGCCAGCAGCAACCCATACACAGGGGGCATTGCTGAAAAACTGTTTTTT. Full variable domain (outside the CDR3, taken from reference TRBV7-2 and TRBJ1-4): GAGVSQSPSNKVTEKGKDVELRCDPISGHTALYWYRQSLGQGLEFLIYFQGNSAPDKSGLPSDRFSAERTGGSVSTLTIQRTQQEDSAVYLCASSNPYTGGIAEKLFFGSGTQLSVL.

This sequence joins TRBV7-2 and TRBJ2-7; 9 bases match TRBD2. Germline V gene lookup returns CDR1 SGHTA and CDR2 FQGNSA. The CDR3 is 15 residues long. J was trimmed by 2 bases and V by 3 bases; bases with no gene match: 5. CDR3 nucleotides: TGTGCCAGCAGCTTGGTCCTAGCGGGGACCTACGAGCAGTACTTC. Amino acid sequence: CASSLVLAGTYEQYF. Full variable domain (remainder filled in from reference TRBV7-2 and TRBJ2-7): GAGVSQSPSNKVTEKGKDVELRCDPISGHTALYWYRQSLGQGLEFLIYFQGNSAPDKSGLPSDRFSAERTGGSVSTLTIQRTQQEDSAVYLCASSLVLAGTYEQYFGPGTRLTVT.

This chain connects TRBV29-1 to TRBJ2-1; perhaps D is TRBD1 or TRBD2 (6 bases each). V lost 3 bases and J lost 8, with 20 bases in between. CDR3 size: 15 residues. Germline V gives CDR1 SQVTM, CDR2 ANQGSEA. This CDR3 reads CSVDKGGQPRDEQFF. DNA for the CDR3: TGCAGCGTTGATAAGGGGGGACAACCAAGGGATGAGCAGTTCTTC.

This clonotype was seen only a few times. The rearrangement uses TRBV27 and TRBJ1-1, with D unresolved. Trimming cost V 5 bases and J 1 base, with 8 bases left between them. Germline CDR1 reads MNHEY; CDR2 reads SMNVEV (reference sequence). The CDR3 spans 13 residues. In nucleotides, the CDR3 is TGTGCCAGCAGTAATCCAGCGAACACTGAAGCTTTCTTT. This sequence encodes CASSNPANTEAFF.

This CDR3 is CASSGSAVQPQHF. In DNA form, the CDR3 reads TGTGCCAGCTCCGGGTCGGCCGTCCAGCCCCAGCATTTT. The chain employs TRBV7-6 and TRBJ1-5, with unresolved D. Germline V gives CDR1 SGHVS, CDR2 FNYEAQ. Trimming took off 8 bases at V and 7 bases at J, with 15 bases between the two ends. CDR3 length: 13 residues.

This clonotype was seen only a few times. V gene TRBV7-2 combines with J gene TRBJ1-2; 7 bases align to TRBD1. Germline V gene sequence: CDR1 SGHTA, CDR2 FQGNSA. The CDR3 covers 14 residues. V lost 2 bases, J lost 4 bases, and 4 bases stayed unmatched. CDR3 nucleotide sequence: TGTGCCAGCAGCTTAACAGGGGTTGTCTATGGCTACACCTTC. Translating gives CASSLTGVVYGYTF.